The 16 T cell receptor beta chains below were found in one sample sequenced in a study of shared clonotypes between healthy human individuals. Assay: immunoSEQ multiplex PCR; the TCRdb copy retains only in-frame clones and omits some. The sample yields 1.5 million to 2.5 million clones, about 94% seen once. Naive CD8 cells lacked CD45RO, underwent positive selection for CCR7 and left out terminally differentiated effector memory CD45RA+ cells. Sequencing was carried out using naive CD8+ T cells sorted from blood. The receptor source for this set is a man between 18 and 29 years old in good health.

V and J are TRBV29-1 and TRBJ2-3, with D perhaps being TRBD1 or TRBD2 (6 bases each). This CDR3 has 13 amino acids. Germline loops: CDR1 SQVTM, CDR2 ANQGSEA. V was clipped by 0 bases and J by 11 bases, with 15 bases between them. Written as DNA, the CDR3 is TGCAGCGTTGAAGACCGGAGGGGGTGGGAGCAGTATTTT. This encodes CSVEDRRGWEQYF.

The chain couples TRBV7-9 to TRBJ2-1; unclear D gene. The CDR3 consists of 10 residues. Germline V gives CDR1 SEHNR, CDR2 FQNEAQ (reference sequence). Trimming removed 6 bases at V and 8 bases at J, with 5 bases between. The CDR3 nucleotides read TGTGCCAGCAGTGGGGATGAGCAGTTCTTC. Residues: CASSGDEQFF.

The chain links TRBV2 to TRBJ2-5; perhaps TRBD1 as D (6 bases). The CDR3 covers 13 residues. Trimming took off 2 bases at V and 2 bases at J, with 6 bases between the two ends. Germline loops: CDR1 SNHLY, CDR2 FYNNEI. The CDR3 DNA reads TGTGCCAGCAGTGAAAGGGGGCAAGAGACCCAGTACTTC. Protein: CASSERGQETQYF.

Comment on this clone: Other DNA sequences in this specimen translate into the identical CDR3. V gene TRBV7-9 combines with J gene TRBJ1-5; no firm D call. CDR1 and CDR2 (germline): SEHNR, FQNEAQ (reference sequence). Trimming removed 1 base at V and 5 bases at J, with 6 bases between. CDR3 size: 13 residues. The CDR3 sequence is CASSLGWDQPQHF. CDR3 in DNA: TGTGCCAGCAGCTTAGGGTGGGATCAGCCCCAGCATTTT.

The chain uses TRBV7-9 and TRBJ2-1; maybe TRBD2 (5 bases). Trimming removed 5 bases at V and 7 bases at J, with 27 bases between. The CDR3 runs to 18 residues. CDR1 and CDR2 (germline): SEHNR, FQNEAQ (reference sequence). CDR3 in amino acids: CASSHRVQLNGRSNEQFF. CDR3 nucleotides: TGTGCCAGCAGCCATCGTGTACAGCTCAATGGGAGATCGAATGAGCAGTTCTTC. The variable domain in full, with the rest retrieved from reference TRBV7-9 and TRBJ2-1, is DTGVSQNPRHKITKRGQNVTFRCDPISEHNRLYWYRQTLGQGPEFLTYFQNEAQLEKSRLLSDRFSAERPKGSFSTLEIQRTEQGDSAMYLCASSHRVQLNGRSNEQFFGPGTRLTVL.

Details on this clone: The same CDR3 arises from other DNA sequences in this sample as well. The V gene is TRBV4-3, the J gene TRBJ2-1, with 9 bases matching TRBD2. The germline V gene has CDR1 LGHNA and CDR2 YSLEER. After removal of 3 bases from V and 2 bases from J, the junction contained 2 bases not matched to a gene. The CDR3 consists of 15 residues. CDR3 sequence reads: CASSQAGGAYNEQFF. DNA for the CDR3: TGCGCCAGCAGCCAGGCGGGGGGGGCCTACAATGAGCAGTTCTTC.

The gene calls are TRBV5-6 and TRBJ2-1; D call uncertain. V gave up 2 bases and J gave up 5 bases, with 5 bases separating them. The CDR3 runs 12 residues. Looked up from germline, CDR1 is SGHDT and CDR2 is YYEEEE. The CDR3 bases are TGTGCCAGCAGCTTTGACAACAATGAGCAGTTCTTC. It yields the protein CASSFDNNEQFF.

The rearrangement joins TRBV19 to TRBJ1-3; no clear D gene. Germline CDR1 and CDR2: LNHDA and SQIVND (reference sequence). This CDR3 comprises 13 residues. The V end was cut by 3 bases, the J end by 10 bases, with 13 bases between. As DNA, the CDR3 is TGTGCCAGTAGTATGGATCGTGACGAAACCATATATTTT. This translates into CASSMDRDETIYF.

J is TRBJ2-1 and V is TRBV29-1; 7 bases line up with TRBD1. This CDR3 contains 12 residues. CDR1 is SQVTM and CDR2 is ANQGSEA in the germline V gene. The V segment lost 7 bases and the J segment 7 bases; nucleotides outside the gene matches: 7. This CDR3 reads CSGTGEANEQFF. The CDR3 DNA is TGCAGCGGAACAGGGGAAGCGAATGAGCAGTTCTTC.

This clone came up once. The CDR3 DNA reads TGTGCCAACTCGGAGGGGGACCCACACAATGAGCAGTTCTTC. Translated, it gives CANSEGDPHNEQFF. The rearrangement links TRBV19 to TRBJ2-1, with D perhaps TRBD1 or TRBD2 (6 bases each). This CDR3 has 14 residues. Germline V lookup: CDR1 LNHDA, CDR2 SQIVND (reference sequence). The V and J ends lost 10 bases and 5 bases respectively, with 18 bases between them.

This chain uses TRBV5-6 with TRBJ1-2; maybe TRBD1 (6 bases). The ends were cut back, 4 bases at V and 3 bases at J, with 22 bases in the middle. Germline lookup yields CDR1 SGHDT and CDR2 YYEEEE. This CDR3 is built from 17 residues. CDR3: CASSGGGQFGGDYGYTF. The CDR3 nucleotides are TGTGCCAGCAGCGGGGGCGGACAGTTCGGCGGGGACTATGGCTACACCTTC.

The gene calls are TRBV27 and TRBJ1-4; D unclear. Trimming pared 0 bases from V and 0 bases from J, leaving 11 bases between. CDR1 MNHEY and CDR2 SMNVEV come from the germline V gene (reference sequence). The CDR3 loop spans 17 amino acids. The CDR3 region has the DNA TGTGCCAGCAGTTTATCTCCCGCAGGACCAACTAATGAAAAACTGTTTTTT. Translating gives CASSLSPAGPTNEKLFF.

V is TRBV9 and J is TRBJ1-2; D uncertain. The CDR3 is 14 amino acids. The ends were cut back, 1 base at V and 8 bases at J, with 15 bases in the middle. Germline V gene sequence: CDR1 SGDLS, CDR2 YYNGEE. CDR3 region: CASSVQVVAEGYTF. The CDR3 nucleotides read TGTGCCAGCAGCGTACAGGTCGTCGCGGAAGGCTACACCTTC.

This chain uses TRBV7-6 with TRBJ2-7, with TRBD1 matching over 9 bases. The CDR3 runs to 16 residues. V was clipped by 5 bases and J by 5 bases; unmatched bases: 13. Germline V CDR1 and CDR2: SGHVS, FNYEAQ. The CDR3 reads CASSPRVGDREDEQYF. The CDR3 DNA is TGTGCCAGCAGCCCACGAGTGGGGGACAGGGAGGACGAGCAGTACTTC.

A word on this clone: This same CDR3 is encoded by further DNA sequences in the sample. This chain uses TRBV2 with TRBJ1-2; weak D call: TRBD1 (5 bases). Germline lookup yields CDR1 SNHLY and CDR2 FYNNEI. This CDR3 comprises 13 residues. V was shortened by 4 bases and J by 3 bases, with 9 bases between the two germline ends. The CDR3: CASSGGGDYGYTF. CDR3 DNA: TGTGCCAGCAGTGGGGGAGGGGACTATGGCTACACCTTC.

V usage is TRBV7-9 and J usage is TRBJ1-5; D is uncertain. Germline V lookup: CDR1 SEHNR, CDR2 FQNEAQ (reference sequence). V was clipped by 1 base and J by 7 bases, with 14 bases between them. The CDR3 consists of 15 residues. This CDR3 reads CASSLDETGGQPQHF. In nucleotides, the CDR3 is TGTGCCAGCAGCTTAGACGAAACTGGCGGCCAGCCCCAGCATTTT.